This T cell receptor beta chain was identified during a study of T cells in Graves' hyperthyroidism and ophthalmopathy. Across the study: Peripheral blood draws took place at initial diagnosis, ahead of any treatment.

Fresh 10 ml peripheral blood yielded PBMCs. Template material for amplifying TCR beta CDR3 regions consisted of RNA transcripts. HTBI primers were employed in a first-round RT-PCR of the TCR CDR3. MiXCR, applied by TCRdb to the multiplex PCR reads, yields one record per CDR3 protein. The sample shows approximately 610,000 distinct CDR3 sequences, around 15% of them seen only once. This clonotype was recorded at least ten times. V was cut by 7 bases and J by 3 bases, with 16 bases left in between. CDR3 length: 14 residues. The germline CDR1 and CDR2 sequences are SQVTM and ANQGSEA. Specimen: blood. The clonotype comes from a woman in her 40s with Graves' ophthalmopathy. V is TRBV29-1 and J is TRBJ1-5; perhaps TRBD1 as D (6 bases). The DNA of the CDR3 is TGCAGCGCCCTCACGGACAGAACCAATCAGCCCCAGCATTTT. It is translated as CSALTDRTNQPQHF.